The source of this T cell receptor (beta chain) is a study of blood T cell repertoires in COVID-19. Overall study: Samples taken during acute and convalescent COVID-19 were collected in the United States, Italy and Spain. In each case, the material was cDNA or gDNA derived from T cells, B-cell-depleted T cells, or PBMCs.

Original processing notes: Scientists estimated how many nucleated cells there were by amplifying reference gene primers. Assay: immunoSEQ multiplex PCR; the TCRdb copy retains only in-frame clones and omits some. Clonal size and the V and J genes are those of that table, whereas D and trimming came from the DNA. The sample lists 150,000 to 180,000 clones; roughly nine tenths were seen once. This clone was counted between two and nine times. CDR1 is GTSNPN, CDR2 SVGIG, per germline (reference sequence). CDR3 size: 13 residues. V was cut by 5 bases and J by 4 bases, with 14 bases left in between. This sequence was found in a woman aged 40 to 50 with acute or convalescent COVID-19. The rearrangement joins TRBV30 to TRBJ1-1, with D possibly being TRBD1 (5 bases). Sequenced input: peripheral blood. The CDR3 here is CAWDQGLGTEAFF. The CDR3, as DNA: TGTGCCTGGGATCAGGGTCTTGGCACTGAAGCTTTCTTT. Together with reference TRBV30 and TRBJ1-1, the CDR3 gives the full variable domain: SQTIHQWPATLVQPVGSPLSLECTVEGTSNPNLYWYRQAAGRGLQLLFYSVGIGQISSEVPQNLSASRPQDRQFILSSKKLLLSDSGFYLCAWDQGLGTEAFFGQGTRLTVV.